This TCR beta chain came from a study of siplizumab effects on memory and regulatory T cells. Assay used: immunoSEQ multiplex PCR; TCRdb lists only in-frame clones, some missing. The data show about 99,000 clones, with over 85% seen just once and roughly 0.62% held by the top ten. Germline CDR1 and CDR2: SGHRS and YFSETQ. V was cut by 0 bases and J by 4 bases, with 10 bases left in between. The CDR3 extends over 14 amino acids. Material: Tregs sorted from blood. The chain has TRBV5-1 and TRBJ1-2; D remains ambiguous. This TCR came from a human donor in good health. CDR3 loop: CASSLDSPVYGYTF. In DNA form, the CDR3 reads TGCGCCAGCAGCTTGGACAGCCCCGTCTATGGCTACACCTTC.